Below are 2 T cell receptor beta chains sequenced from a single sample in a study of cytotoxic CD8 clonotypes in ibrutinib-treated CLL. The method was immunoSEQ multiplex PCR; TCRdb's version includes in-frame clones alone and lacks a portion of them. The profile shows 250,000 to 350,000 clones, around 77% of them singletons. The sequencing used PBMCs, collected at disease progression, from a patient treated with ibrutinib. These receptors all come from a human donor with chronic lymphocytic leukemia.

CDR3 DNA: TGCAGCGGGGGACACACACCGAACACTGAAGCTTTCTTT. Protein sequence: CSGGHTPNTEAFF. The chain joins TRBV29-1 to TRBJ1-1; possibly TRBD1 for D (6 bases). The CDR3 totals 13 residues. Germline-derived CDR1 and CDR2 are SQVTM and ANQGSEA. V gave up 7 bases and J gave up 1 base, with 13 bases separating them. Looking up the rest from reference TRBV29-1 and TRBJ1-1 gives the full variable domain: SAVISQKPSRDICQRGTSLTIQCQVDSQVTMMFWYRQQPGQSLTLIATANQGSEATYESGFVIDKFPISRPNLTFSTLTVSNMSPEDSSIYLCSGGHTPNTEAFFGQGTRLTVV.

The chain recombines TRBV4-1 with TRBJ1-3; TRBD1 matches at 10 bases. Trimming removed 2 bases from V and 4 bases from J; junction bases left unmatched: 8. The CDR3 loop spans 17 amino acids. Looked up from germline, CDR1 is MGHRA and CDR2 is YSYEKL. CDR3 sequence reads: CASSQSPGQGLGNTIYF. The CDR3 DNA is TGCGCCAGCAGCCAATCTCCGGGACAGGGGCTAGGAAACACCATATATTTT.